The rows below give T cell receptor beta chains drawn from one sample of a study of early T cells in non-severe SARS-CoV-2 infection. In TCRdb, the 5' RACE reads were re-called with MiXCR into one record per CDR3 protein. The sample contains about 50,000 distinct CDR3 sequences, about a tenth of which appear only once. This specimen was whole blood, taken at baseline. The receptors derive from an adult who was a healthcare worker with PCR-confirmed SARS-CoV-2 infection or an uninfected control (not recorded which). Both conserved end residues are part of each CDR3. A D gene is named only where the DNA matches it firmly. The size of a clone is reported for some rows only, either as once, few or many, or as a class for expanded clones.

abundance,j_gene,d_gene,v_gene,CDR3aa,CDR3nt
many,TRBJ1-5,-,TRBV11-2,CASSSGQHPNQPQHF,TGTGCCAGCAGCTCCGGACAGCATCCCAATCAGCCCCAGCATTTT
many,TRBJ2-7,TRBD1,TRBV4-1,CASSRDREYEQYF,TGCGCCAGCAGCCGGGACAGGGAATACGAGCAGTACTTC
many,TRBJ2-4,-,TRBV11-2,CASSFTGKGAKNIQYF,TGTGCCAGCAGCTTCACAGGGAAGGGAGCCAAAAACATTCAGTACTTC
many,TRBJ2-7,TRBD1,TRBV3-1,CASSPPGQGYEQYF,TGTGCCAGCAGCCCGCCGGGACAGGGGTACGAGCAGTACTTC
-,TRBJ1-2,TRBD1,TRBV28,CASSSEGQGSYGYTF,TGTGCCAGCAGTTCTGAAGGACAGGGCAGCTATGGCTACACCTTC
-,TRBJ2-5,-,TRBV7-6,CASSQGETQYF,TGTGCCAGCAGCCAAGGAGAGACCCAGTACTTC
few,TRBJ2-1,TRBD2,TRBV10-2,CASAEGSGGANEQFF,TGCGCCAGCGCTGAGGGTAGCGGGGGGGCCAATGAGCAGTTCTTC
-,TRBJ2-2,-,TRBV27,CASRNGVGAGELFF,TGTGCCAGCAGGAACGGAGTAGGGGCCGGGGAGCTGTTTTTT
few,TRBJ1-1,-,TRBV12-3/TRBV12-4,CASSPRANTEAFF,TGTGCCAGCAGTCCCCGGGCAAACACTGAAGCTTTCTTT
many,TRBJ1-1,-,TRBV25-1,CASSERGITEAFF,TGTGCCAGCAGTGAAAGGGGGATCACTGAAGCTTTCTTT
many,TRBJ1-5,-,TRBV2,CASSEGRDSNQPQHF,TGTGCCAGCAGTGAAGGCAGGGATAGCAATCAGCCCCAGCATTTT
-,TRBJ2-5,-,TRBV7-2,CASREGGQETQYF,TGTGCCAGCAGAGAAGGTGGTCAAGAGACCCAGTACTTC
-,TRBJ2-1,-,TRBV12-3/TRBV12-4,CASSTNSERAEQFF,TGTGCCAGCAGTACGAACTCCGAGCGGGCGGAGCAGTTCTTC
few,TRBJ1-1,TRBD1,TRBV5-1,CASSLTGEGVNTEAFF,TGCGCCAGCAGTTTGACAGGGGAAGGTGTGAACACTGAAGCTTTCTTT